This T cell receptor beta chain emerged from a study of T cell repertoires in cytomegalovirus infection. Study-wide context: Based on public TCR beta signatures, there were indications of CMV infection and of a matching HLA type. General study points: Summed frequency of shared TCR beta families picked out CMV carriers who also had the relevant HLA. CMV-specific TCR beta clonotypes restricted by HLA-C were the ones dominating the ex vivo response.

TCRdb re-derived calls from the reads in MiXCR, one entry per CDR3 protein. The data contain 80,000 or so distinct CDR3 sequences, about 37% of them singletons. With regard to this clonotype: Its matching antigen is unknown.

CDR3 length: 16 residues. The V end lost 0 bases, the J end lost 6 bases, and 12 bases lay between the germline ends. Per the germline V gene, CDR1 is LGHNA and CDR2 is YSLEER. This TCR came from a human donor in good health (CMV status not recorded). Some clones in this sample may be carry-over from other donors' samples. Sample: CD8+ T cells from cultured PBMCs, taken from culture after CMV antigen stimulation. The chain combines TRBV4-3 with TRBJ1-6; D call uncertain. The CDR3 sequence: CASSQDQYGINSPLHF. The DNA of the CDR3 is TGCGCCAGCAGCCAAGATCAATACGGAATTAATTCACCCCTCCACTTT.